This TCR beta chain was found in a study of CD8 T cells in ankylosing spondylitis (dated 2017 in TCRdb). Study-level background: T cell receptor beta repertoires were profiled in healthy donors and ankylosing spondylitis patients so that disease-linked TCR variants could be found. Peripheral blood was sampled, and synovial fluid was additionally collected from ankylosing spondylitis patients. In total, the full study cohort was made up of over a hundred healthy donors and about two dozen ankylosing spondylitis patients. The full study reports these points: According to the report, matched synovial fluid samples from ankylosing spondylitis patients were significantly enriched for the disease-linked clones. A TCR beta motif of eight highly homologous amino acid variants appeared characteristic of blood from ankylosing spondylitis patients. Some of the motif variants had been reported before in the synovial fluid and blood of reactive arthritis patients, a finding that suggests common disease-initiation mechanisms. A CD8+ phenotype was shown by the disease-linked clones, which were found at relatively low frequencies in peripheral blood.

The run used an Illumina HiSeq 2500. TCR beta libraries were prepared by quantitative 5'-RACE with molecular barcodes. Under the source paper's analysis protocol: To identify disease-linked TCR variants, a new computational method was used, one built on a probabilistic model of VDJ rearrangement. The public reads were quality trimmed at Q25 with fastp and then assembled into clones with MiXCR by TCRdb, keeping productive beta chains. One record per CDR3 amino acid sequence lists the most common genes and DNA. Here the V and J calls rest on TCRdb's processing, not on the authors' analysis. Recorded for this sample are 310,000 or so distinct CDR3 sequences; 15% to 20% of them occurred a single time. Of the sample, about 8.2% is held by the ten largest clones. Notes on this clonotype: No cognate antigen has been identified for it. Within one base of it there is no much larger clone, and no base qualities were kept.

From the germline V gene, CDR1 is MDHEN and CDR2 is SYDVKM. The V end gives up 3 bases and the J end 3 bases, leaving 7 bases in the junction not matched to a gene. Measured from the cysteine to the phenylalanine, the CDR3 is 16 residues long. The CDR3 DNA has 48 bases and is translated from base 1. The sequenced sample was blood, either unsorted or a sorted T cell fraction (not recorded which). The V gene is TRBV28 and the J gene is TRBJ2-2; 7 junctional bases match TRBD1. The clonotype comes from a male donor with ankylosing spondylitis or in good health (not recorded which). The CDR3 corresponds to CASSFFDRVDTGELFF. At the DNA level, the sequence is TGTGCCAGCAGTTTCTTTGACAGGGTCGACACCGGGGAGCTGTTTTTT.